The clone carrying this TCR beta chain was detected a few times. TCRdb called the reads again in MiXCR, with one record for every CDR3 protein. This sample has roughly 500,000 distinct CDR3 sequences, with about 15% found just once. The ends were cut back, 8 bases at V and 2 bases at J, with 22 bases in the middle. The CDR3 loop spans 16 amino acids. This record belongs to a study of T cell repertoires in cytomegalovirus infection. This TCR came from a human donor in good health (CMV status not recorded). Some clones in this sample may be carry-over from other donors' samples. The rearrangement uses TRBV5-3 and TRBJ1-2, with D hard to call. TRBV5-3 is placed among ORFs of uncertain function. Specimen: CD8+ T cells from PBMCs. The CDR3 DNA reads TGTGCCAGCAGTCCTCTTGGGGAAGGGCGAAACTATGGCTACACCTTC. It translates to CASSPLGEGRNYGYTF.